This T cell receptor beta chain was retrieved from a study of radiation and T cells in renal cell carcinoma. Sequencing was performed with immunoSEQ multiplex PCR; in TCRdb, only in-frame clones are kept and a portion is missing. This table has about 90,000 clones, around four fifths appearing once. Study observations and caveats: Top tumor clonotypes rose in blood 2 weeks post-radiation, then contracted.

Points on this clone: The antigen remains undetermined.

Time point described: blood 4 weeks post-SBRT, at nephrectomy. Stated treatment: 15 Gy SBRT to primary tumor, nephrectomy 4 weeks later. Nephrectomy followed 15 Gy stereotactic body radiation by 4 weeks. Serial blood draws occurred at baseline and 2 and 4 weeks post-SBRT. This renal cell carcinoma was of the clear cell type. Germline V gene data show CDR1 as SQVTM and CDR2 as ANQGSEA. The CDR3 is 15 amino acids. V was clipped by 6 bases and J by 5 bases; unmatched bases: 9. The receptor was derived from a man over 45 with renal cell carcinoma. Sample: blood, taken from a patient whose treatment included radiotherapy and nephrectomy. The J gene is TRBJ1-4, the V gene TRBV29-1, with TRBD1 matching over 10 bases. CDR3 region: CSVGRAGQGNEKLFF. CDR3 in DNA: TGCAGCGTCGGAAGGGCGGGACAGGGGAATGAAAAACTGTTTTTT.